This entry is about one T cell receptor (beta chain). Using immunoSEQ multiplex PCR, the repertoire was profiled, and TCRdb retains in-frame clones only, with some absent. This sample has under 200,000 clones; 65% to 90% occur once, and the top ten carry 1.5% to 1.7%. The CDR3 extends over 14 amino acids. Germline CDR1 and CDR2: MNHNY and SVGAGI (reference sequence). Germline trimming cut 5 bases from V and 7 bases from J; bases unmatched to any gene: 7. These data are taken from a study of blood T cell repertoires in COVID-19. This sequence joins TRBV6-6 and TRBJ1-2; TRBD1 aligns across 10 bases. This TCR derives from a human donor in a cohort sampled during active COVID-19. The sequenced sample was peripheral blood. CDR3 DNA: TGTGCCAGCAGTACACGACAGGGGGCAGGTGGCTACACCTTC. This gives the protein CASSTRQGAGGYTF.